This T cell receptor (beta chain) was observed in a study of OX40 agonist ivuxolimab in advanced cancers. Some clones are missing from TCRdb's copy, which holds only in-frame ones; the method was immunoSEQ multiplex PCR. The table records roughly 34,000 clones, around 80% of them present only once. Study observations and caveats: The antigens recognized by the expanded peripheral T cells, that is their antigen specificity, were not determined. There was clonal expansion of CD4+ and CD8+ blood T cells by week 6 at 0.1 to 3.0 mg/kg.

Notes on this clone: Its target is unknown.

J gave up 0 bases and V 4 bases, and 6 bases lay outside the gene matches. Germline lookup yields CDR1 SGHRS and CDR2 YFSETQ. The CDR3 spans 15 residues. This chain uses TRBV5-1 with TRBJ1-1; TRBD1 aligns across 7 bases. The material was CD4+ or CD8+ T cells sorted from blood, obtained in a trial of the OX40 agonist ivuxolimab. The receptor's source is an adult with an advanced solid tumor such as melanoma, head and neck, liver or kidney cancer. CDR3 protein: CASSLRQGLNTEAFF. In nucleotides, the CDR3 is TGCGCCAGCAGCCTACGACAGGGTCTGAACACTGAAGCTTTCTTT.